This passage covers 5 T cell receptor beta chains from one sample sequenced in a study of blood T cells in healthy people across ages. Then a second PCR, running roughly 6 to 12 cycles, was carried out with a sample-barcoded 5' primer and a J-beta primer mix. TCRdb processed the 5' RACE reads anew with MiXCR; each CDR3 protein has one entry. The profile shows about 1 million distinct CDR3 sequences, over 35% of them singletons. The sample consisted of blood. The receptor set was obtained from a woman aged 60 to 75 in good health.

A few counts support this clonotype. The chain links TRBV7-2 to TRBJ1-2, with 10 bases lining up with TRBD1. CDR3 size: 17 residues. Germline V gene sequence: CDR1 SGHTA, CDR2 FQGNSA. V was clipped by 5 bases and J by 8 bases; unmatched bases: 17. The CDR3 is CASSPLFRTGGKGGYTF. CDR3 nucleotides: TGTGCCAGCAGCCCTCTTTTTCGGACAGGGGGTAAAGGAGGCTACACCTTC. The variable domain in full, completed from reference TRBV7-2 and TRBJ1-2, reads GAGVSQSPSNKVTEKGKDVELRCDPISGHTALYWYRQSLGQGLEFLIYFQGNSAPDKSGLPSDRFSAERTGGSVSTLTIQRTQQEDSAVYLCASSPLFRTGGKGGYTFGSGTRLTVV.

CDR3 loop: CAFTRDRLLSYGYTF. In nucleotides, the CDR3 is TGTGCCTTCACCAGGGACAGGCTACTTTCCTATGGCTACACCTTC. This sequence joins TRBV2 and TRBJ1-2, with 8 nucleotides matching TRBD1. This CDR3 comprises 15 residues. J gave up 4 bases and V 11 bases, and 15 bases lay outside the gene matches. Germline CDR1 is SNHLY and CDR2 is FYNNEI.

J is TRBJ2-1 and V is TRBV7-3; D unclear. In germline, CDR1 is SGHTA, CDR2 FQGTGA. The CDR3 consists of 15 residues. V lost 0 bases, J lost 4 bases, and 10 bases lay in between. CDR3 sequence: CASSLTASIYNEQFF. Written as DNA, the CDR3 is TGTGCCAGCAGCTTAACCGCGAGTATTTACAATGAGCAGTTCTTC.

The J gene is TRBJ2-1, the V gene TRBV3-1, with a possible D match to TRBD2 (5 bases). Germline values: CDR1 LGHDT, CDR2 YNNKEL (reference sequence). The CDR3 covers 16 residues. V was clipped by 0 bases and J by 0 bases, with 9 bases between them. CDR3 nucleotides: TGTGCCAGCAGCCAAGATGGACGGGGCTCCTACAATGAGCAGTTCTTC. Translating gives CASSQDGRGSYNEQFF.

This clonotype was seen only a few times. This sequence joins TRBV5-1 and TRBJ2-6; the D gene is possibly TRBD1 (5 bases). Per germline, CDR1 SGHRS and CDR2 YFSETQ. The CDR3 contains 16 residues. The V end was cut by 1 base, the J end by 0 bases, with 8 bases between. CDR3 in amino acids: CASSLRQSSGANVLTF. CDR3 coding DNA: TGCGCCAGCAGCTTGAGACAGTCCTCTGGGGCCAACGTCCTGACTTTC. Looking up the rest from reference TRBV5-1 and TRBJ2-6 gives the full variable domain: KAGVTQTPRYLIKTRGQQVTLSCSPISGHRSVSWYQQTPGQGLQFLFEYFSETQRNKGNFPGRFSGRQFSNSRSEMNVSTLELGDSALYLCASSLRQSSGANVLTFGAGSRLTVL.